The 10 T cell receptor beta chains below were found in one sample sequenced in a study of cytomegalovirus exposure and HLA in healthy donors. PCR primers comprised 60 Vbeta and 13 Jbeta primers. Profiled with immunoSEQ multiplex PCR; TCRdb holds only in-frame clones, not every one. In the table there are over 100,000 clones, about 60% of which are singletons. Sequencing was done on a sample of PBMCs. The receptors originated from a man aged 35-49 years in good health and CMV-seropositive.

V usage is TRBV19 and J usage is TRBJ1-2; unclear D gene. Germline V gives CDR1 LNHDA, CDR2 SQIVND (reference sequence). V lost 4 bases, J lost 8 bases, and 20 bases lay in between. There are 15 residues in the CDR3. In DNA form, the CDR3 reads TGTGCCAGTAGTACCTCCTTAGGGAGGATGCAAGGCTACACCTTC. Protein: CASSTSLGRMQGYTF.

This clone was seen a few times. CDR3 amino acids: CASSFPGDYNEQFF. The CDR3 DNA follows: TGTGCCAGCAGTTTCCCAGGGGATTACAATGAGCAGTTCTTC. The chain is built from TRBV6-5 and TRBJ2-1; tentatively, D is TRBD1 (6 bases). The CDR3 has 14 amino acids. Trimming removed 4 bases at V and 4 bases at J, with 11 bases between. Germline CDR1 and CDR2: MNHEY and SVGAGI.

V gene TRBV5-4 combines with J gene TRBJ2-5; TRBD2 matches at 14 bases. The CDR3 loop spans 16 amino acids. Losses at the gene ends were 4 bases for V and 1 base for J; bases not matched to a gene: 3. CDR1 and CDR2 from the germline V gene are SGHNT and YYREEE (reference sequence). The CDR3 nucleotides read TGTGCCAGCAGCATGGGACTAGCGGGGGTCCAAGAGACCCAGTACTTC. Translating gives CASSMGLAGVQETQYF. Full variable domain (remainder filled in from reference TRBV5-4 and TRBJ2-5): ETGVTQSPTHLIKTRGQQVTLRCSSQSGHNTVSWYQQALGQGPQFIFQYYREEENGRGNFPPRFSGLQFPNYSSELNVNALELDDSALYLCASSMGLAGVQETQYFGPGTRLLVL.

The gene calls are TRBV18 and TRBJ1-2; D possibly corresponds to TRBD1 (6 bases). This CDR3 has 13 amino acids. Looked up from germline, CDR1 is KGHSH and CDR2 is LQKENI. Trimming cost V 6 bases and J 3 bases, with 11 bases left between them. CDR3 coding DNA: TGTGCCAGCTCGCCCAACAGGGACTATGGCTACACCTTC. Translating gives CASSPNRDYGYTF.

A few counts support this clone. The chain joins TRBV30 to TRBJ2-7; perhaps TRBD2 as D (5 bases). Trimming took off 0 bases at V and 4 bases at J, with 16 bases between the two ends. The CDR3 sequence is 15 residues long. CDR1 GTSNPN and CDR2 SVGIG come from the germline V gene (reference sequence). The CDR3 region is CAWSVWRSGKYEQYF. The CDR3 DNA sequence: TGTGCCTGGAGTGTATGGCGGAGCGGAAAATACGAGCAGTACTTC.

The rearrangement uses TRBV29-1 and TRBJ2-1, with 9 bases identical to TRBD1. The trim removed 5 bases at V and 6 bases at J, leaving 11 bases unmatched. This CDR3 is 15 amino acids long. Germline CDR1 and CDR2: SQVTM and ANQGSEA. The CDR3 DNA sequence: TGCAGCGTTATCCGTACAGGGGGCGTTGGCAATGAGCAGTTCTTC. Translation gives CSVIRTGGVGNEQFF.

About this clone: Other DNA sequences in the same sample also yield this CDR3. The chain links TRBV5-6 to TRBJ2-2; D is unresolved. Germline CDR1 and CDR2: SGHDT and YYEEEE. Trimming cost V 2 bases and J 1 base, with 3 bases left between them. The CDR3 sequence is 13 residues long. CDR3 region: CASSFRNTGELFF. In DNA form, the CDR3 reads TGTGCCAGCAGCTTCAGGAACACCGGGGAGCTGTTTTTT.

Only a few counts were recorded for this clone. The chain links TRBV28 to TRBJ2-7; D uncertain. V gave up 6 bases and J gave up 2 bases, with 5 bases separating them. Germline values: CDR1 MDHEN, CDR2 SYDVKM. The CDR3 has 11 residues. CDR3 DNA sequence: TGTGCCAGCAGGGAGACCTACGAGCAGTACTTC. It specifies CASRETYEQYF.

The genes are TRBV29-1 and TRBJ2-5, with 12 nucleotides matching TRBD2. V shed 4 bases and J 4 bases; nucleotides not matched to a gene: 4. The CDR3 is 14 residues long. The V gene's germline CDR1 is SQVTM and CDR2 ANQGSEA. CDR3 residues: CSVVASGRGETQYF. The CDR3 DNA reads as TGCAGCGTTGTGGCTAGCGGGAGGGGAGAGACCCAGTACTTC.

This clone has more than one count but fewer than ten. The chain uses TRBV7-9 and TRBJ2-3; D gene uncertain. V was shortened by 5 bases and J by 4 bases, with 16 bases between the two germline ends. This CDR3 is 15 amino acids long. CDR1 and CDR2 (germline): SEHNR, FQNEAQ (reference sequence). CDR3 residues: CASSPPRFGPDTQYF. In DNA, the CDR3 is TGTGCCAGCAGCCCCCCGCGATTTGGTCCAGATACGCAGTATTTT.